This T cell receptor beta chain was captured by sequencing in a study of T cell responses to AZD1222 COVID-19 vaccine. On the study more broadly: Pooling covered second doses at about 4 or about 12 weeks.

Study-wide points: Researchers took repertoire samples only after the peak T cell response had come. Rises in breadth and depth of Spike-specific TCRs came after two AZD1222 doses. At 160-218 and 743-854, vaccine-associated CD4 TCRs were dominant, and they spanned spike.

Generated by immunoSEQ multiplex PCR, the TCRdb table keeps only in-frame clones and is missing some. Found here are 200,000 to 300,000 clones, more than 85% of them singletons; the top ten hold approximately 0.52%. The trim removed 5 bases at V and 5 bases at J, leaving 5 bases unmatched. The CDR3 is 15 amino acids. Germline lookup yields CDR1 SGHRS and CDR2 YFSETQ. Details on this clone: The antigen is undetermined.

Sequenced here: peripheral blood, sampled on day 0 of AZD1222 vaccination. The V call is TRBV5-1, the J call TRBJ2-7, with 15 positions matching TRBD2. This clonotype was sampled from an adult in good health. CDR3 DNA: TGCGCCAGCAGGTCTGGACTAGCGGGAGGGGACGAGCAGTACTTC. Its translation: CASRSGLAGGDEQYF.